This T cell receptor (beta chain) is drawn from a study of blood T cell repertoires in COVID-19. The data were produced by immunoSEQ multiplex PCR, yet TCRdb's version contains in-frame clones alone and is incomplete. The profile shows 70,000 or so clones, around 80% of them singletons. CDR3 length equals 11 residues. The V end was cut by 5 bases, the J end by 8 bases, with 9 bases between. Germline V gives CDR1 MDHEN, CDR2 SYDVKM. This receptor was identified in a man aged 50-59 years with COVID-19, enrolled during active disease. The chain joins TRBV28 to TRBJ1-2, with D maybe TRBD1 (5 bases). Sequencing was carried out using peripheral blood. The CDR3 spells CASSPRGGYTF. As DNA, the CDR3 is TGTGCCAGCAGTCCGCGGGGGGGCTACACCTTC.